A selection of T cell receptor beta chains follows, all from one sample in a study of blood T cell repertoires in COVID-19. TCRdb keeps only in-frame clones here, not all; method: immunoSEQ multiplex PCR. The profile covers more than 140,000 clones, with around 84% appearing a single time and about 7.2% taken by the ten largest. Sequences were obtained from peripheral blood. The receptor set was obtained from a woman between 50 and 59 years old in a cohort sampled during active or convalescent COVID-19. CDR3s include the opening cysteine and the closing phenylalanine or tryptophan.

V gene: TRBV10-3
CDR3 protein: CATSPESAETQYF

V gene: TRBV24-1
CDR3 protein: CATSDSGSERGYTF

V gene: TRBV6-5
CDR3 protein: CASSAEYYGYTF

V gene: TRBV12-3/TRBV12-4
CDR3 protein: CASSYLVREEQFF

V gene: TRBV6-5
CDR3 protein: CASRRTSQETQYF

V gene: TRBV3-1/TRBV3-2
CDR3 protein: CASSRGAYQETQYF

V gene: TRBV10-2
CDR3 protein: CASSDPHMGHHNFF

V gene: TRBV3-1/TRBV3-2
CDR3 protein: CASSQDGSTEAFF

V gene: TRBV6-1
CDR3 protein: CASSEGQDNYGYTF

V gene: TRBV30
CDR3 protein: CAWNRDRGLPRDYGYTF

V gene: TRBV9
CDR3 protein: CASSADRGNTIYF

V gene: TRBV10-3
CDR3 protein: CAISEDGGYTF

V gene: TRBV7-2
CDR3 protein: CASSFYIRGLNTEAFF

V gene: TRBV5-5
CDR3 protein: CASSSGRDRGSEQYF

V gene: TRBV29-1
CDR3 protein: CSARPASGSAGEQYF

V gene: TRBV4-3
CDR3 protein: CASSEQGFAGNTIYF

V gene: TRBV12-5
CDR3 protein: CASGRGQGDTGELFF

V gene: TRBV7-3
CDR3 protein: CASSLAGGPETQYF

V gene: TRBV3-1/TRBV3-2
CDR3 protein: CASSQDHGDNEQFF

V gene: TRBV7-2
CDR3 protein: CASRFSGEETQYF

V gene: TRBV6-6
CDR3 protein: CASRSWTGNTGELFF

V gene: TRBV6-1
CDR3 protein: CASSDGQRQSKNIQYF

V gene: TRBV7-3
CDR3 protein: CASSLVSSGGLQFF

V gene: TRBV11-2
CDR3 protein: CASSLRLAGVYNEQFF

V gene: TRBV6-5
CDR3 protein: CASMRGFLDTQYF

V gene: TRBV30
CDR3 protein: CAWSRRGYEQYF

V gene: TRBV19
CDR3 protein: CASSQRGGVEAFF

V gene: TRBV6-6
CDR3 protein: CASSQDSYRETQYF

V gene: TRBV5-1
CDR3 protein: CASSPGRTGGNSPLHF

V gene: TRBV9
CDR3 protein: CASTPSWGRDRAARGYTF

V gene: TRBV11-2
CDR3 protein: CASSFADSYNEQFF

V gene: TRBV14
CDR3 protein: CASSQVGAGGADTQYF